The 8 T cell receptor beta chains listed next were all sequenced from one sample in a study of identical twins. Via MiXCR, TCRdb re-called the 5' RACE reads, giving one row per CDR3 protein. Of approximately 300,000 distinct CDR3 sequences listed, 8.5% to 9.5% are singletons. These data also featured in a second study, about yellow fever vaccine responses in identical twins.

The material sequenced was CD8+ T cells sorted from blood. These receptors were taken from a woman younger than 30 in good health.

In its sample, this clonotype was seen many times. The chain recombines TRBV4-3 with TRBJ2-1; no clear D. The CDR3 extends over 13 amino acids. Per germline, CDR1 LGHNA and CDR2 YSLEER. V lost 1 base and J 11 bases, leaving 12 bases between the germline ends. Here the CDR3 reads CASSQVQRDKQFF. The CDR3 nucleotides read TGCGCCAGCAGCCAAGTACAGCGAGACAAGCAGTTCTTC.

This rearrangement joins TRBV20-1 to TRBJ1-2; D is perhaps TRBD1 (6 bases). CDR1 is DFQATT, CDR2 SNEGSKA, per germline (reference sequence). The CDR3 totals 13 residues. Trimming left V 0 bases short and J 3 bases short, with 8 bases between. CDR3 residues: CSARDSGDYGYTF. Here the CDR3 DNA reads TGCAGTGCTAGAGATTCAGGGGACTATGGCTACACCTTC.

This clonotype turned up a few times. This sequence joins TRBV20-1 and TRBJ2-3, with D perhaps matching TRBD2 (6 bases). V was trimmed by 3 bases and J by 2 bases, leaving 15 bases between them. The CDR3 contains 15 residues. Per the germline V gene, CDR1 is DFQATT and CDR2 is SNEGSKA (reference sequence). CDR3 amino acids: CSASWGDQNTDTQYF. CDR3 sequence (DNA): TGCAGTGCTAGTTGGGGGGACCAAAACACAGATACGCAGTATTTT.

There are a few counts of this clonotype. V usage is TRBV10-3 and J usage is TRBJ2-7, with 11 nucleotides matching TRBD1. This CDR3 has 18 residues. V lost 4 bases to trimming and J lost 0 bases; unmatched junction nucleotides: 11. Germline values: CDR1 ENHRY, CDR2 SYGVKD. The CDR3, as DNA: TGTGCCATCAGTGGGGTGGACAGGGGGCCCTTAAGCTCCTACGAGCAGTACTTC. Protein: CAISGVDRGPLSSYEQYF.

CDR3 amino acids: CSATGPRDRVFGSNQPQHF. CDR3 bases: TGCAGTGCTACCGGCCCCCGGGACAGGGTTTTTGGGAGCAATCAGCCCCAGCATTTT. V is TRBV20-1 and J is TRBJ1-5; 9 bases line up with TRBD1. Germline V lookup: CDR1 DFQATT, CDR2 SNEGSKA (reference sequence). V trimming: 4 bases; J trimming: 1 base; junction bases outside the gene matches: 17. The CDR3 is 19 residues long.

The V call is TRBV10-3, the J call TRBJ1-5, with 9 bases matching TRBD1. The CDR3 covers 15 residues. Germline V gene sequence: CDR1 ENHRY, CDR2 SYGVKD. After removal of 4 bases from V and 0 bases from J, the junction contained 1 base not matched to a gene. The CDR3 loop reads CAISGTGDSNQPQHF. CDR3 sequence (DNA): TGTGCCATCAGTGGGACAGGGGATAGCAATCAGCCCCAGCATTTT.

This clonotype was found a few times. The J gene is TRBJ2-7, the V gene TRBV2; perhaps D is TRBD1 or TRBD2 (5 bases each). CDR1 and CDR2 from the germline V gene are SNHLY and FYNNEI. Trimming took 8 bases from V and 2 from J, leaving 16 bases between them. CDR3 length: 14 amino acids. DNA for the CDR3: TGTGCCAGCTACGACCGGGACGGCGCCTACGAGCAGTACTTC. It codes for CASYDRDGAYEQYF.

This clonotype was counted only a few times. The J gene is TRBJ2-3, the V gene TRBV6-5; TRBD2 aligns across 14 bases. From germline, CDR1 is MNHEY and CDR2 SVGAGI. This CDR3 contains 19 residues. Unmatched junction bases numbered 8, after V lost 3 bases and J lost 0 bases. The CDR3: CASSYSLTSGGASTDTQYF. The CDR3 DNA sequence: TGTGCCAGCAGTTATTCCCTGACTAGCGGGGGGGCCAGCACAGATACGCAGTATTTT.